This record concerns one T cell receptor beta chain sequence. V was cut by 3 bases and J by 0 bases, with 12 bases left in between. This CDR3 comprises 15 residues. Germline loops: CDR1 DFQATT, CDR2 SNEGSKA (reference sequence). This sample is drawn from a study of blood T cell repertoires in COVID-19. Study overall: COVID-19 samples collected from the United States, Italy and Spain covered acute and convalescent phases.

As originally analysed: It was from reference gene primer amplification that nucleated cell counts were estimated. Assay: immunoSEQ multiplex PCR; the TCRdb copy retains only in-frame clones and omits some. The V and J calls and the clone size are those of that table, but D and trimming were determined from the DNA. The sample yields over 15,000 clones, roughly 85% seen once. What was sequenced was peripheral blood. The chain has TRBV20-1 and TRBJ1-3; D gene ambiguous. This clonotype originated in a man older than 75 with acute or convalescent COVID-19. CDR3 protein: CSASPSMRSGNTIYF. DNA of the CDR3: TGCAGTGCTAGTCCCTCCATGCGCTCTGGAAACACCATATATTTT.